This TCR beta chain was sequenced in a study of long-term antiretroviral therapy in people with HIV. Points from the study as a whole: The clones with expansion before ART were dominant in the repertoire at all time points. Older ART regimens were possibly in use when the blood was collected between about 2003 and 2017. For ART adherence, viral resistance and therapy changes, no data were available.

The CDR3 runs 15 residues. Trimming pared 3 bases from V and 2 bases from J, leaving 11 bases between. Germline V gene lookup returns CDR1 LGHNT and CDR2 FRNRAP. As for this clone: The antigen remains undetermined.

Sequencing relied on immunoSEQ assay v3.0, run at survey level. Data came from immunoSEQ multiplex PCR; TCRdb stores just in-frame clones and leaves some out. This table holds 33,000 or so clones, approximately 80% found once. Source: unsorted PBMCs, taken 0.3 years after starting antiretroviral therapy. This TCR derives from a man aged 18 to 30 with HIV. The gene calls are TRBV12-5 and TRBJ2-1; D not resolved. This CDR3 is CASGFPGQTYNEQFF. CDR3 nucleotide sequence: TGTGCTAGTGGTTTCCCCGGGCAGACCTACAATGAGCAGTTCTTC.